What follows are 20 T cell receptor beta chains derived from one specimen sequenced in a study of blood T cell repertoires in COVID-19. The protocol was immunoSEQ multiplex PCR, while the TCRdb copy is restricted to in-frame clones and leaves out a portion. This table has about 330,000 clones, about 82% appearing once. Sequencing was done on a sample of peripheral blood. The origin of the receptors is a woman aged 50 to 60 with acute or convalescent COVID-19.

This chain joins TRBV7-6 and TRBJ2-2, with D hard to call. The germline gives CDR1 SGHVS, CDR2 FNYEAQ. V gave up 2 bases and J gave up 9 bases, with 10 bases separating them. The CDR3 runs to 13 residues. CDR3 in DNA: TGTGCCAGCAGCTTAATACCTACCCGGGAGCTGTTTTTT. This gives the protein CASSLIPTRELFF.

The chain uses TRBV6-2 or TRBV6-3 and TRBJ2-1, with 7 bases fitting TRBD2. The CDR3 runs to 14 residues. CDR1 MNHEY and CDR2 SVGEGT come from the germline V gene. Losses at the gene ends were 5 bases for V and 2 bases for J; bases not matched to a gene: 3. Here the CDR3 DNA reads TGTGCCAGCAGTCAGCGGGGCGCCTACAATGAGCAGTTCTTC. This gives the protein CASSQRGAYNEQFF.

This chain joins TRBV15 and TRBJ1-4; 10 bases line up with TRBD1. V dropped 9 bases and J dropped 5; count of bases not matched to a gene: 15. The CDR3 covers 17 residues. Germline CDR1 reads LNHNV; CDR2 reads YYDKDF (reference sequence). The CDR3 bases are TGTGCCACTAACCCGGGACAGGGGTTTTATGGGAATGAAAAACTGTTTTTT. Amino acid sequence: CATNPGQGFYGNEKLFF.

This clone occurred a few times. The J gene is TRBJ1-1, the V gene TRBV18; the match to TRBD1 covers 7 bases. Trimming removed 5 bases from V and 2 bases from J; junction bases left unmatched: 17. The CDR3 has 18 amino acids. Per the germline V gene, CDR1 is KGHSH and CDR2 is LQKENI. The DNA for the CDR3 is TGTGCCAGCTCATCCAGGACAGGTTCAGGGTTTAGTAACACTGAAGCTTTCTTT. Amino acid sequence: CASSSRTGSGFSNTEAFF.

The chain links TRBV28 to TRBJ2-4; a weak D match, TRBD1 (6 bases). Germline CDR1 is MDHEN and CDR2 is SYDVKM. CDR3 size: 17 residues. V was clipped by 3 bases and J by 1 base, with 16 bases between them. CDR3 residues: CASSFWGRDMAKNIQYF. In nucleotides, the CDR3 is TGTGCCAGCAGTTTTTGGGGGCGCGATATGGCCAAAAACATTCAGTACTTC.

DNA of the CDR3: TGTGCCAGCAGCGGGGGACTAGCGGGAGTCCACGAGCAGTACTTC. Residues: CASSGGLAGVHEQYF. The gene calls are TRBV9 and TRBJ2-7; 14 bases line up with TRBD2. Trimming took 3 bases from V and 5 from J; bases not matched to a gene: 4. CDR1 and CDR2 (germline): SGDLS, YYNGEE. The CDR3 covers 15 residues.

The chain is built from TRBV12-3 or TRBV12-4 and TRBJ1-3, with D possibly matching TRBD1 (5 bases). This CDR3 has 13 residues. Trimming left V 7 bases short and J 6 bases short, with 13 bases between. The CDR3 coding sequence is TGTGCCAGCACCCCAGTGGGGCCAAACACCATATATTTT. Translated, it gives CASTPVGPNTIYF.

The chain uses TRBV27 and TRBJ2-6; no firm D call. Germline V CDR1 and CDR2: MNHEY, SMNVEV (reference sequence). The V gene lost 4 bases and the J gene lost 2 bases, with 6 bases spanning the gap. There are 14 residues in the CDR3. The chain's CDR3 is CASSSYTGANVLTF. DNA of the CDR3: TGTGCCAGCAGTTCCTATACTGGGGCCAACGTCCTGACTTTC.

The chain is built from TRBV15 and TRBJ1-1, with D perhaps TRBD1 (6 bases). Trimming took 0 bases from V and 3 from J, leaving 11 bases between them. Germline loops: CDR1 LNHNV, CDR2 YYDKDF (reference sequence). The CDR3 is made up of 15 amino acids. The CDR3, as DNA: TGTGCCACCAGCAGAGAGAACAGGGTAGACACTGAAGCTTTCTTT. Amino acids: CATSRENRVDTEAFF.

The chain has TRBV2 and TRBJ2-7; 7 positions match TRBD2. V lost 3 bases and J lost 1; bases outside the gene matches: 0. The CDR3 spans 13 residues. Looked up from germline, CDR1 is SNHLY and CDR2 is FYNNEI. For the CDR3, the DNA is TGTGCCAGCAGTGAGGGGGGGTCCTACGAGCAGTACTTC. Protein product: CASSEGGSYEQYF.

The J gene is TRBJ2-7, the V gene TRBV28; TRBD2 aligns across 9 bases. The CDR3 has 14 amino acids. The J segment lost 2 bases and the V segment lost 6 bases, leaving 5 bases of the junction unmatched. Germline V gene sequence: CDR1 MDHEN, CDR2 SYDVKM. The CDR3 protein is CASSPCGGAYEQYF. In DNA, the CDR3 is TGTGCCAGCAGCCCCTGCGGGGGGGCCTACGAGCAGTACTTC.

V is TRBV10-3 and J is TRBJ2-7; the match to TRBD1 covers 9 bases. Trimming took 6 bases from V and 0 from J; bases not matched to a gene: 12. Looked up from germline, CDR1 is ENHRY and CDR2 is SYGVKD. This CDR3 has 17 residues. For the CDR3, the DNA is TGTGCCATCAGCAGCGCACCGGGACAGGGAATCTCCTACGAGCAGTACTTC. It encodes CAISSAPGQGISYEQYF.

V is TRBV3-1 (or the pseudogene TRBV3-2) and J is TRBJ1-6, with D uncertain. Per the germline V gene, CDR1 is LGHDT and CDR2 is YNNKEL (reference sequence). The CDR3 is made up of 14 amino acids. V was shortened by 2 bases and J by 7 bases, with 9 bases between the two germline ends. The CDR3 loop reads CASSQLGLNSPLHF. The CDR3 DNA sequence: TGTGCCAGCAGCCAACTAGGCTTAAATTCACCCCTCCACTTT.

This clone came up a few times. The chain employs TRBV5-5 and TRBJ2-7; 7 bases align to TRBD2. Trimming took 6 bases from V and 1 from J; bases not matched to a gene: 10. The CDR3 runs 15 residues. CDR1 and CDR2 from the germline V gene are SGHKS and YYEKEE (reference sequence). Here the CDR3 DNA reads TGTGCCAGCACCCTCACTAGCGCTGCGTCCTACGAGCAGTACTTC. It translates to CASTLTSAASYEQYF.

A word on this clone: Other DNA sequences of this sample code for an identical CDR3. DNA of the CDR3: TGCGCCAGCAGCTTGGGACAGGGGCCAGATACGCAGTATTTT. It codes for CASSLGQGPDTQYF. The rearrangement joins TRBV5-1 to TRBJ2-3; 8 nucleotides agree with TRBD1. Germline-derived CDR1 and CDR2 are SGHRS and YFSETQ. V shed 0 bases and J 4 bases; nucleotides not matched to a gene: 1. The CDR3 contains 14 residues. Complete variable domain (other parts from reference TRBV5-1 and TRBJ2-3): KAGVTQTPRYLIKTRGQQVTLSCSPISGHRSVSWYQQTPGQGLQFLFEYFSETQRNKGNFPGRFSGRQFSNSRSEMNVSTLELGDSALYLCASSLGQGPDTQYFGPGTRLTVL.

This clone was picked up one time. As DNA, the CDR3 is TGTGCCTGGAGTGTACAGCTTGAAAAACTGTTTTTT. It yields the protein CAWSVQLEKLFF. J is TRBJ1-4 and V is TRBV30; unclear D gene. Trimming cost V 0 bases and J 7 bases, with 6 bases left between them. Germline-derived CDR1 and CDR2 are GTSNPN and SVGIG (reference sequence). The CDR3 runs to 12 residues. Supplemented by reference TRBV30 and TRBJ1-4, the full variable domain reads SQTIHQWPATLVQPVGSPLSLECTVEGTSNPNLYWYRQAAGRGLQLLFYSVGIGQISSEVPQNLSASRPQDRQFILSSKKLLLSDSGFYLCAWSVQLEKLFFGSGTQLSVL.

The chain carries TRBV5-4 and TRBJ2-1; D is ambiguous. Germline CDR1 reads SGHNT; CDR2 reads YYREEE (reference sequence). The CDR3 spans 14 residues. V was cut by 2 bases and J by 0 bases, with 6 bases left in between. CDR3 sequence: CASSFPGSYNEQFF. In DNA, the CDR3 is TGTGCCAGCAGCTTCCCCGGCTCCTACAATGAGCAGTTCTTC. Variable domain in full (rest from reference TRBV5-4 and TRBJ2-1): ETGVTQSPTHLIKTRGQQVTLRCSSQSGHNTVSWYQQALGQGPQFIFQYYREEENGRGNFPPRFSGLQFPNYSSELNVNALELDDSALYLCASSFPGSYNEQFFGPGTRLTVL.

The rearrangement uses TRBV9 and TRBJ2-1, with a tentative D call TRBD2 (5 bases). The CDR3 runs 14 residues. CDR1 is SGDLS, CDR2 YYNGEE, per germline. V was clipped by 7 bases and J by 8 bases, with 19 bases between them. The DNA for the CDR3 is TGTGCCAGCGCCGAGGAGTGGGAGACGGATGAGCAGTTCTTC. Translating it yields CASAEEWETDEQFF.

The DNA of the CDR3 is TGTGCCAGCAGCATTCTGACAGGCGCTAATGAAAAACTGTTTTTT. The encoded protein is CASSILTGANEKLFF. J is TRBJ1-4 and V is TRBV9, with D possibly matching TRBD1 (6 bases). The V gene's germline CDR1 is SGDLS and CDR2 YYNGEE. V shed 4 bases and J shed 3 bases, with 13 bases lying between them. The CDR3 covers 15 residues.

This rearrangement joins TRBV9 to TRBJ2-3; a possible D gene is TRBD2 (5 bases). Trimming shortened V by 5 bases and J by 1 base, and 8 bases separated the two germline ends. Germline-derived CDR1 and CDR2 are SGDLS and YYNGEE. This CDR3 comprises 13 residues. CDR3: CASRAEGTDTQYF. CDR3 nucleotides: TGTGCCAGCAGGGCGGAGGGCACAGATACGCAGTATTTT.